The present T cell receptor beta chain was sequenced within a study of siplizumab effects on memory and regulatory T cells. TCR templates numbering some 10^5 were assayed per sample. Only in-frame clones appear in the TCRdb table, and some are missing; sequencing was by immunoSEQ multiplex PCR. The sample includes 100,000 or so clones, 94% seen only once; the top ten take roughly 0.6%. As concerns this clone: Its cognate antigen is unknown.

The CDR3 totals 13 residues. CDR1 and CDR2 (germline): MNHEY, SVGAGI. Deletions cut 6 bases from V and 4 bases from J, with 12 bases between. Overall study findings and caveats: Major contributors to the alloresponse seemed to be naive T cells, which also appeared more diverse than memory cells. Most proliferating CD4+ or CD8+ clones, roughly 75-97%, had no naive or memory assignment. The study found that mappable alloreactive CD4+ clones averaged around 69% Treg-derived with siplizumab and around 30% in controls.

The J gene is TRBJ2-5, the V gene TRBV6-5, with D possibly TRBD1 on 5 matching bases. Sample: Tregs sorted from blood. The TCR originated in a human donor in good health. For the CDR3, the DNA is TGTGCCAGCAGCCCTCGACAGATAGAGACCCAGTACTTC. This codes for CASSPRQIETQYF.